This is a list of T cell receptor beta chains from one sample in a study of cytomegalovirus exposure and HLA in healthy donors. Here immunoSEQ multiplex PCR was the method, and the copy in TCRdb shows in-frame clones only, minus some. This table has 80,000 to 100,000 clones, 60% to 75% appearing once. Sequencing input: PBMCs. These receptors all come from a female donor in good health and CMV-seronegative. Both conserved end residues are part of each CDR3. The D gene is left open where the match is weak. A clone size is listed for some rows: how often the clone was seen (once, few, many), or a class if it is expanded.

j_call: TRBJ2-3
d_call: TRBD2
v_call: TRBV7-9
clone_size: .
cdr3_aa: CSSSFGTSGRMADTQYF
cdr3_nt: TGTTCCAGCAGCTTCGGGACTAGCGGGAGAATGGCAGATACGCAGTATTTT

j_call: TRBJ1-5
d_call: .
v_call: TRBV2
clone_size: .
cdr3_aa: CASSEAGRGNQPQHF
cdr3_nt: TGTGCCAGCAGTGAAGCGGGAAGGGGGAATCAGCCCCAGCATTTT

j_call: TRBJ2-1
d_call: .
v_call: TRBV27
clone_size: .
cdr3_aa: CASSFSVAGEQFF
cdr3_nt: TGTGCCAGCAGTTTTAGCGTTGCAGGCGAGCAGTTCTTC

j_call: TRBJ1-2
d_call: .
v_call: TRBV7-9
clone_size: .
cdr3_aa: CASSSITGTYGYTF
cdr3_nt: TGTGCCAGCAGCTCCATAACAGGGACCTATGGCTACACCTTC

j_call: TRBJ1-2
d_call: .
v_call: TRBV11-2
clone_size: .
cdr3_aa: CASSYLGGDYGYTF
cdr3_nt: TGTGCCAGCAGCTACTTGGGGGGGGACTATGGCTACACCTTC

j_call: TRBJ2-3
d_call: TRBD1
v_call: TRBV14
clone_size: .
cdr3_aa: CASSQITGGTDTQYF
cdr3_nt: TGTGCCAGCAGCCAAATAACAGGGGGCACAGATACGCAGTATTTT

j_call: TRBJ2-2
d_call: TRBD1
v_call: TRBV9
clone_size: .
cdr3_aa: CASSVGGQGYTGELFF
cdr3_nt: TGTGCCAGCAGCGTAGGGGGACAGGGTTACACCGGGGAGCTGTTTTTT

j_call: TRBJ2-5
d_call: TRBD1
v_call: TRBV5-4
clone_size: .
cdr3_aa: CASSPYGGTGQETQYF
cdr3_nt: TGTGCCAGCAGCCCGTACGGAGGGACAGGCCAAGAGACCCAGTACTTC

j_call: TRBJ1-2
d_call: TRBD1
v_call: TRBV19
clone_size: many
cdr3_aa: CASSIDGQGAAGYTF
cdr3_nt: TGTGCCAGTAGTATAGATGGACAGGGGGCGGCTGGCTACACCTTC

j_call: TRBJ1-2
d_call: .
v_call: TRBV5-1
clone_size: .
cdr3_aa: CASSAGHTSNYGYTF
cdr3_nt: TGCGCCAGCAGCGCCGGACATACCTCCAACTATGGCTACACCTTC

j_call: TRBJ2-7
d_call: .
v_call: TRBV7-8
clone_size: .
cdr3_aa: CASSLFRFPYEQYF
cdr3_nt: TGTGCCAGCAGCTTATTCCGGTTTCCGTACGAGCAGTACTTC

j_call: TRBJ1-4
d_call: .
v_call: TRBV6-1
clone_size: .
cdr3_aa: CASRPGQVEKLFF
cdr3_nt: TGTGCCAGCCGTCCGGGACAAGTTGAAAAACTGTTTTTT

j_call: TRBJ2-7
d_call: TRBD1
v_call: TRBV7-9
clone_size: few
cdr3_aa: CASSLGTGVYEQYF
cdr3_nt: TGTGCCAGCAGCTTAGGTACAGGGGTTTACGAGCAGTACTTC

j_call: TRBJ1-2
d_call: TRBD1
v_call: TRBV5-4
clone_size: .
cdr3_aa: CASSLAGGNGYTF
cdr3_nt: TGTGCCAGCAGCTTGGCAGGGGGAAATGGCTACACCTTC

j_call: TRBJ2-1
d_call: TRBD2
v_call: TRBV27
clone_size: .
cdr3_aa: CASSFLAGGYNEQFF
cdr3_nt: TGTGCCAGCAGTTTCTTAGCGGGAGGGTACAATGAGCAGTTCTTC

j_call: TRBJ2-7
d_call: .
v_call: TRBV5-1
clone_size: .
cdr3_aa: CASSLPLGSGGFTEEQYF
cdr3_nt: TGCGCCAGCAGCTTGCCCCTCGGGTCAGGGGGGTTTACGGAGGAGCAGTACTTC

j_call: TRBJ2-5
d_call: .
v_call: TRBV7-2
clone_size: .
cdr3_aa: CASSSGGRQGETQYF
cdr3_nt: TGTGCCAGCAGCTCCGGGGGGCGCCAAGGGGAGACCCAGTACTTC

j_call: TRBJ1-6
d_call: .
v_call: TRBV6-4
clone_size: once
cdr3_aa: CASSAKDGSYSPLHF
cdr3_nt: TGTGCCAGCAGTGCGAAGGACGGGAGTTACTCACCCCTCCACTTT

j_call: TRBJ2-1
d_call: .
v_call: TRBV2
clone_size: .
cdr3_aa: CASTLKLDNEQFF
cdr3_nt: TGTGCCAGCACCCTAAAACTAGACAATGAGCAGTTCTTC

j_call: TRBJ1-4
d_call: .
v_call: TRBV28
clone_size: .
cdr3_aa: CASSLVMGAGNEKLFF
cdr3_nt: TGTGCCAGCAGTTTAGTAATGGGGGCTGGTAATGAAAAACTGTTTTTT

j_call: TRBJ1-2
d_call: .
v_call: TRBV19
clone_size: .
cdr3_aa: CASRAGLSTYGYTF
cdr3_nt: TGTGCCAGTAGGGCCGGACTGAGCACCTATGGCTACACCTTC

j_call: TRBJ1-3
d_call: .
v_call: TRBV30
clone_size: .
cdr3_aa: CAWSVLGGNTIYF
cdr3_nt: TGTGCCTGGAGTGTACTCGGGGGAAACACCATATATTTT

j_call: TRBJ2-1
d_call: TRBD2
v_call: TRBV29-1
clone_size: few
cdr3_aa: CSVAGTSASSYNEQFF
cdr3_nt: TGCAGCGTTGCCGGGACTAGCGCGAGCTCCTACAATGAGCAGTTCTTC

j_call: TRBJ2-1
d_call: .
v_call: TRBV30
clone_size: .
cdr3_aa: CAWKRDEQFF
cdr3_nt: TGTGCCTGGAAGCGGGATGAGCAGTTCTTC

j_call: TRBJ1-1
d_call: TRBD1
v_call: TRBV7-6
clone_size: .
cdr3_aa: CASSLADRGRKGWTNTEAFF
cdr3_nt: TGTGCCAGCAGCTTAGCGGACAGGGGGCGTAAAGGGTGGACGAACACTGAAGCTTTCTTT

j_call: TRBJ1-2
d_call: .
v_call: TRBV30
clone_size: .
cdr3_aa: CASLPWTDFYGYTF
cdr3_nt: TGTGCCTCGCTTCCCTGGACAGATTTCTATGGCTACACCTTC